This T cell receptor (beta chain) was captured in a study of blood T cell repertoires in COVID-19. Looked up from germline, CDR1 is LGHNA and CDR2 is YNFKEQ. V was clipped by 4 bases and J by 1 base; unmatched bases: 1. The CDR3 spans 16 residues. This clone has more than one count but fewer than ten. In the authors' methods: Quantification of nucleated cells was approximated via reference gene primer amplification. TCRdb's copy holds only in-frame clones and misses some; the assay was immunoSEQ multiplex PCR. Clone size and the V and J calls come from that table; the DNA yielded D and trimming. This sample has a few hundred thousand clones, with roughly 87% found just once.

The sample comprised peripheral blood. The chain employs TRBV4-2 and TRBJ2-2; TRBD2 matches 12 bases. This TCR was sampled from a woman aged 30 to 39 with acute or convalescent COVID-19. This CDR3 reads CASSPGLAGNTGELFF. CDR3 in DNA: TGTGCCAGCAGCCCGGGACTAGCGGGGAACACCGGGGAGCTGTTTTTT.